The 7 T cell receptor beta chains below all came from one sample that was sequenced in a study of cytomegalovirus exposure and HLA in healthy donors. It was with 60 Vbeta and 13 Jbeta primers that the PCR ran. The assay was immunoSEQ multiplex PCR, and TCRdb's table has in-frame clones only and misses some. In the table there are fewer than 90,000 clones, around 79% of which are singletons. Sample: PBMCs. The receptors derive from a woman aged 40-49 years in good health and CMV-seropositive.

This CDR3 is CSVVGTSGNEQFF. As DNA, the CDR3 is TGCAGCGTTGTCGGGACATCGGGCAATGAGCAGTTCTTC. This chain connects TRBV29-1 to TRBJ2-1, with D maybe TRBD1 (6 bases). V was pared by 4 bases and J by 6 bases, with 13 bases between. Germline V CDR1 and CDR2: SQVTM, ANQGSEA. The CDR3 length is 13 residues.

The chain joins TRBV2 to TRBJ2-3; perhaps TRBD1 as D (5 bases). This CDR3 has 14 residues. V lost 1 base and J 2 bases, leaving 7 bases between the germline ends. The germline V gene has CDR1 SNHLY and CDR2 FYNNEI. The CDR3 DNA is TGTGCCAGCAGTGAAGACAGGAACACAGATACGCAGTATTTT. Amino acid sequence: CASSEDRNTDTQYF.

J is TRBJ1-5 and V is TRBV10-3; D perhaps matches TRBD1 (5 bases). The V gene lost 6 bases and the J gene lost 3 bases, with 15 bases spanning the gap. Germline CDR1 is ENHRY and CDR2 is SYGVKD. This CDR3 spans 15 amino acids. This CDR3 is CAISEGGADNQPQHF. The CDR3 DNA sequence: TGTGCCATCAGCGAGGGTGGGGCGGACAATCAGCCCCAGCATTTT.

V is TRBV7-8 and J is TRBJ2-7, with D perhaps matching TRBD2 (5 bases). In germline, CDR1 is SGHVS, CDR2 FQNEAQ. Trimming removed 5 bases from V and 9 bases from J, with 17 bases in between. The CDR3 spans 13 residues. The CDR3: CASSPDQVEGQYF. The CDR3 coding sequence is TGTGCCAGCAGCCCCGACCAGGTCGAGGGGCAGTACTTC.

To note about this clone: The junction differs from germline at one of its ends, possibly a read error. The chain couples TRBV7-7 to TRBJ2-2; possibly TRBD2 for D (5 bases). The CDR3 loop spans 16 amino acids. The germline V gene encodes CDR1 SSHAT and CDR2 FNYEAQ (reference sequence). DNA of the CDR3: TGTGCTAGCAGCCGAGGCGGGCAGGCTGGGACCGGGGAGCTGTTTTTT. Its translation: CASSRGGQAGTGELFF.

A few counts support this clone. The chain links TRBV30 to TRBJ1-5; 7 bases match TRBD1. Germline V gives CDR1 GTSNPN, CDR2 SVGIG (reference sequence). The V and J ends lost 2 bases and 2 bases, in that order; junction bases with no gene match: 3. This CDR3 spans 14 amino acids. The CDR3 here is CAWSYTGGNQPQHF. The CDR3 region has the DNA TGTGCCTGGAGTTACACAGGGGGCAATCAGCCCCAGCATTTT.

The chain has TRBV19 and TRBJ1-4, with D perhaps matching TRBD1 (5 bases). In germline, CDR1 is LNHDA, CDR2 SQIVND (reference sequence). The CDR3 spans 16 residues. V shed 7 bases and J shed 3 bases, with 18 bases lying between them. CDR3 sequence: CASTSGRATPNEKLFF. The DNA for the CDR3 is TGTGCCAGTACGTCAGGGAGGGCAACTCCTAATGAAAAACTGTTTTTT. Full variable domain (outside the CDR3, taken from reference TRBV19 and TRBJ1-4): DGGITQSPKYLFRKEGQNVTLSCEQNLNHDAMYWYRQDPGQGLRLIYYSQIVNDFQKGDIAEGYSVSREKKESFPLTVTSAQKNPTAFYLCASTSGRATPNEKLFFGSGTQLSVL.